The 27 T cell receptor beta chains reported below all come from one sample, sequenced in a study of T cells in Graves' hyperthyroidism and ophthalmopathy. Regions amplified from RNA transcripts were the TCR beta CDR3 regions. The HTBI primer set served for first-round RT-PCR of the TCR CDR3. TCRdb ran MiXCR on the multiplex PCR reads and lists one entry per CDR3 protein. Altogether about 110,000 distinct CDR3 sequences are present, 15% to 20% being singletons, with the ten largest covering around 44%. The material sequenced was blood. These receptor sequences come from a woman aged 45 to 65 with Graves' hyperthyroidism.

The chain uses TRBV7-9 and TRBJ1-2; 10 nucleotides align to TRBD1. The junction had 6 bases not matched to a gene; V was cut back by 1 base and J by 7 bases. CDR3 length: 15 amino acids. Germline loops: CDR1 SEHNR, CDR2 FQNEAQ (reference sequence). CDR3 sequence reads: CASSLVGTGVLGYTF. The CDR3, as DNA: TGTGCCAGCAGCTTAGTTGGGACAGGGGTTCTTGGCTACACCTTC.

The chain is built from TRBV12-5 and TRBJ1-1, with 11 nucleotides matching TRBD1. The CDR3 contains 14 residues. CDR1 and CDR2 (germline): LGHNT, FRNRAP. The J segment lost 4 bases and the V segment lost 5 bases, leaving 3 bases of the junction unmatched. CDR3 amino acids: CASGQDRGRTEAFF. As DNA, the CDR3 is TGTGCTAGTGGTCAGGACAGGGGGCGCACTGAAGCTTTCTTT.

This clonotype was seen a few times. The rearrangement links TRBV14 to TRBJ2-7, with D tentatively TRBD1 (6 bases). CDR1 is SGHDN and CDR2 is FVKESK in the germline V gene. The CDR3 totals 14 residues. V dropped 2 bases and J dropped 5 bases, with 13 bases sitting between them. The CDR3 nucleotides are TGTGCCAGCAGCCAAAGAGAATGGGGGCACGAGCAGTACTTC. Translated: CASSQREWGHEQYF.

The chain links TRBV19 to TRBJ1-5; perhaps TRBD1 as D (5 bases). Germline values: CDR1 LNHDA, CDR2 SQIVND (reference sequence). The CDR3 runs 17 residues. V was trimmed by 4 bases and J by 1 base, leaving 17 bases between them. This CDR3 is CASSTLQTEGSNQPQHF. CDR3 nucleotides: TGTGCCAGTAGTACCCTCCAAACAGAGGGGAGCAATCAGCCCCAGCATTTT. The whole variable domain, filled in from reference TRBV19 and TRBJ1-5, reads DGGITQSPKYLFRKEGQNVTLSCEQNLNHDAMYWYRQDPGQGLRLIYYSQIVNDFQKGDIAEGYSVSREKKESFPLTVTSAQKNPTAFYLCASSTLQTEGSNQPQHFGDGTRLSIL.

This clonotype was picked up many times. The chain has TRBV7-8 and TRBJ2-7; the D is unclear. Per the germline V gene, CDR1 is SGHVS and CDR2 is FQNEAQ. V was trimmed by 2 bases and J by 3 bases, leaving 8 bases between them. This CDR3 is built from 13 residues. The DNA of the CDR3 is TGTGCCAGCAGCTTAACGGTTGTCTACGAGCAGTACGTC. This gives the protein CASSLTVVYEQYV.

This clonotype was recorded at least ten times. The gene calls are TRBV5-1 and TRBJ2-1, with TRBD1 identical over 7 bases. Germline V gene sequence: CDR1 SGHRS, CDR2 YFSETQ. The V gene end was trimmed by 5 bases and the J gene end by 6 bases; junction bases not matched to a gene: 8. The length of the CDR3 is 14 residues. CDR3 nucleotides: TGCGCCAGCAGTTGGGGACAGAGAGGCAATGAGCAGTTCTTC. This translates into CASSWGQRGNEQFF.

This clonotype was observed at least ten times. The chain joins TRBV24-1 to TRBJ2-1; possible D gene TRBD2, 6 bases. CDR3 length: 16 residues. From germline, CDR1 is KGHDR and CDR2 SFDVKD. Between the trimmed V and J ends, which lost 4 bases and 2 bases, there was a span of 14 bases. The DNA for the CDR3 is TGTGCCACCAGTGACCCTCTAGCGAGCGCCTACAATGAGCAGTTCTTC. This encodes CATSDPLASAYNEQFF.

This clonotype was observed many times. The chain carries TRBV7-9 and TRBJ2-1, with D tentatively TRBD2 (5 bases). The V and J ends lost 7 bases and 6 bases respectively, with 13 bases between them. CDR1 is SEHNR and CDR2 is FQNEAQ in the germline V gene (reference sequence). CDR3 length equals 13 residues. Here the CDR3 reads CASTSREGNEQFF. DNA of the CDR3: TGTGCCAGCACCTCACGAGAGGGCAATGAGCAGTTCTTC.

This clonotype was counted at least ten times. A much bigger clone sits one base away, suggesting this may be a read error. The gene calls are TRBV6-1 and TRBJ1-2, with TRBD1 matching 8 bases. The CDR3 is made up of 12 amino acids. From germline, CDR1 is MNHNS and CDR2 SASEGT. Trimming cost V 6 bases and J 3 bases; bases outside gene matches: 0. The CDR3 bases are TGTGCCAGCAGGACAGGGGACTATGGCTACACCTTC. Its protein product is CASRTGDYGYTF.

The rearrangement uses TRBV4-1 and TRBJ2-2; perhaps TRBD2 as D (5 bases). V dropped 1 base and J dropped 1 base, with 10 bases sitting between them. The CDR3 is 16 amino acids. Per the germline V gene, CDR1 is MGHRA and CDR2 is YSYEKL. CDR3 loop: CASSQVRTLNTGELFF. CDR3 DNA: TGCGCCAGCAGCCAAGTGCGGACTTTGAACACCGGGGAGCTGTTTTTT.

This clonotype occurred many times. The chain joins TRBV3-1 to TRBJ2-5; D may correspond to TRBD1 or TRBD2 (5 bases each). V lost 6 bases and J 5 bases, leaving 13 bases between the germline ends. The CDR3 has 13 amino acids. The germline V gene has CDR1 LGHDT and CDR2 YNNKEL (reference sequence). The CDR3 spells CASRSRGWETQYF. CDR3 nucleotides: TGTGCCAGCAGGTCGAGGGGCTGGGAGACCCAGTACTTC.

The genes are TRBV5-1 and TRBJ2-3, with 8 bases matching TRBD2. From germline, CDR1 is SGHRS and CDR2 YFSETQ. The CDR3 loop spans 17 amino acids. The junction had 11 bases not matched to a gene; V was cut back by 3 bases and J by 2 bases. The CDR3 sequence: CASSWGVAGPPTDTQYF. The CDR3 nucleotides are TGCGCCAGCAGCTGGGGGGTAGCGGGGCCCCCCACAGATACGCAGTATTTT.

The V gene is TRBV7-6, the J gene TRBJ2-3, with D perhaps being TRBD1 or TRBD2 (5 bases each). This CDR3 spans 15 amino acids. Germline V gene sequence: CDR1 SGHVS, CDR2 FNYEAQ. V lost 4 bases, J lost 4 bases, and 15 bases lay in between. CDR3: CASSYDTEGSDTQYF. The CDR3 nucleotides read TGTGCCAGCAGCTATGACACAGAGGGGTCAGATACGCAGTATTTT.

The chain combines TRBV6-2 or TRBV6-3 with TRBJ1-1; D gene uncertain. This CDR3 comprises 13 residues. The germline V gene encodes CDR1 MNHEY and CDR2 SVGEGT. Trimming stripped 7 bases from V and 0 bases from J, with 9 bases between. The CDR3 DNA sequence: TGTGCCAGCACCGGACGGCTGAACACTGAAGCTTTCTTT. Translating gives CASTGRLNTEAFF.

At least ten counts were recorded for this clonotype. The chain employs TRBV10-3 and TRBJ2-3, with TRBD2 identical over 13 bases. The germline CDR1 and CDR2 sequences are ENHRY and SYGVKD. The CDR3 length is 15 residues. J was trimmed by 1 base and V by 6 bases; bases with no gene match: 1. CDR3 loop: CAIRGTSGGTDTQYF. In nucleotides, the CDR3 is TGTGCCATCAGGGGGACTAGCGGGGGCACAGATACGCAGTATTTT.

This clonotype was counted many times. The CDR3 loop is CASSLMGQGMGETQYF. CDR3 DNA: TGTGCCAGCAGTTTAATGGGACAGGGGATGGGAGAGACCCAGTACTTC. The rearrangement uses TRBV28 and TRBJ2-5; 10 positions agree with TRBD1. The CDR3 is 16 residues long. CDR1 and CDR2 (germline): MDHEN, SYDVKM. Germline trimming cut 2 bases from V and 4 bases from J; bases unmatched to any gene: 7.

This clonotype was seen at least ten times. The rearrangement uses TRBV29-1 and TRBJ2-7, with D tentatively TRBD1 (6 bases). The V gene lost 4 bases and the J gene lost 4 bases, with 11 bases spanning the gap. This CDR3 has 12 residues. Germline V gene lookup returns CDR1 SQVTM and CDR2 ANQGSEA. The CDR3: CSVGDTAYEQYF. In DNA form, the CDR3 reads TGCAGCGTTGGGGACACCGCTTACGAGCAGTACTTC.

This clonotype was counted ten times or more. This chain's CDR3 is CASRDGAGRPQHF. The CDR3 DNA reads as TGTGCCAGCAGGGACGGGGCCGGCAGACCCCAGCATTTT. V and J are TRBV6-1 and TRBJ1-5; the D gene is possibly TRBD1 (5 bases). V was clipped by 6 bases and J by 10 bases, with 16 bases between them. Germline lookup yields CDR1 MNHNS and CDR2 SASEGT. This CDR3 has 13 amino acids.

CDR3: CASSPNSGRLGNEQFF. The DNA for the CDR3 is TGTGCCAGCAGCCCCAATAGCGGGAGGCTCGGTAATGAGCAGTTCTTC. This sequence joins TRBV7-6 and TRBJ2-1; 10 bases agree with TRBD2. Looked up from germline, CDR1 is SGHVS and CDR2 is FNYEAQ. Trimming removed 5 bases from V and 7 bases from J; junction bases left unmatched: 11. The length of the CDR3 is 16 residues.

This clonotype was seen ten or more times. The gene calls are TRBV6-1 and TRBJ2-6; 8 bases fit TRBD1. V was pared by 3 bases and J by 2 bases, with 6 bases of the junction left unmatched. Per the germline V gene, CDR1 is MNHNS and CDR2 is SASEGT. This CDR3 has 17 residues. The CDR3 DNA is TGTGCCAGCAGTGAGCGGACAGGGACGCCTGGGGCCAACGTCCTGACTTTC. It translates to CASSERTGTPGANVLTF.

This clonotype was counted many times. The chain combines TRBV5-1 with TRBJ1-3; the D gene is possibly TRBD1 (6 bases). Trimming shortened V by 0 bases and J by 2 bases, and 12 bases separated the two germline ends. Germline loops: CDR1 SGHRS, CDR2 YFSETQ. The CDR3 is made up of 16 amino acids. The chain's CDR3 is CASSLAGGNPGNTIYF. CDR3 in DNA: TGCGCCAGCAGCTTGGCCGGGGGCAATCCTGGAAACACCATATATTTT.

At least ten counts were recorded for this clonotype. This sequence joins TRBV18 and TRBJ2-5; D might be TRBD2 (5 bases). The V end lost 3 bases, the J end lost 5 bases, and 10 bases lay between the germline ends. From germline, CDR1 is KGHSH and CDR2 LQKENI. This CDR3 has 13 residues. The CDR3 here is CASSPGVRETQYF. DNA for the CDR3: TGTGCCAGCTCACCCGGGGTTCGGGAGACCCAGTACTTC.

This clonotype was detected many times. The genes are TRBV15 and TRBJ2-1, with 7 bases matching TRBD2. The CDR3 length is 16 residues. V gave up 3 bases and J gave up 4 bases; unmatched junction bases: 9. The V gene's germline CDR1 is LNHNV and CDR2 YYDKDF (reference sequence). This CDR3 is CATSSVGGEGYNEQFF. In DNA, the CDR3 is TGTGCCACCAGCAGTGTAGGCGGGGAGGGTTACAATGAGCAGTTCTTC.

There are a few counts of this clonotype. The chain links TRBV6-1 to TRBJ1-3, with a weak D call TRBD1 (5 bases). Germline CDR1 reads MNHNS; CDR2 reads SASEGT. V was cut by 5 bases and J by 0 bases, with 23 bases left in between. This CDR3 has 19 residues. CDR3 sequence reads: CASSFGAGTNLNSGNTIYF. The CDR3 region has the DNA TGTGCCAGCAGTTTTGGGGCAGGGACGAATCTAAACTCTGGAAACACCATATATTTT.

This clonotype was counted ten times or more. The CDR3 bases are TGTGCCAGCAGATCGGGCAGGGGCGAGCAGTACTTC. Its protein is CASRSGRGEQYF. V usage is TRBV28 and J usage is TRBJ2-7; possible D gene TRBD1, 6 bases. The CDR3 is 12 residues long. Germline CDR1 reads MDHEN; CDR2 reads SYDVKM. Trimming pared 6 bases from V and 6 bases from J, leaving 12 bases between.

In this sample, this clonotype turned up many times. This chain links TRBV20-1 with TRBJ2-5; the D is unclear. Per germline, CDR1 DFQATT and CDR2 SNEGSKA (reference sequence). CDR3 length: 14 amino acids. V was cut by 1 base and J by 3 bases, with 12 bases left in between. The CDR3 loop reads CSARVDTAEETQYF. CDR3 nucleotides: TGCAGTGCTAGAGTTGATACAGCCGAAGAGACCCAGTACTTC.

This clonotype was seen many times. J is TRBJ2-6 and V is TRBV5-1; TRBD1 is a possible D gene (6 bases). This CDR3 has 17 residues. The V gene lost 0 bases and the J gene lost 0 bases, with 10 bases spanning the gap. Germline CDR1 is SGHRS and CDR2 is YFSETQ. The CDR3, as DNA: TGCGCCAGCAGCTTGGAGGACAGACGCTCTGGGGCCAACGTCCTGACTTTC. Encoded protein: CASSLEDRRSGANVLTF.